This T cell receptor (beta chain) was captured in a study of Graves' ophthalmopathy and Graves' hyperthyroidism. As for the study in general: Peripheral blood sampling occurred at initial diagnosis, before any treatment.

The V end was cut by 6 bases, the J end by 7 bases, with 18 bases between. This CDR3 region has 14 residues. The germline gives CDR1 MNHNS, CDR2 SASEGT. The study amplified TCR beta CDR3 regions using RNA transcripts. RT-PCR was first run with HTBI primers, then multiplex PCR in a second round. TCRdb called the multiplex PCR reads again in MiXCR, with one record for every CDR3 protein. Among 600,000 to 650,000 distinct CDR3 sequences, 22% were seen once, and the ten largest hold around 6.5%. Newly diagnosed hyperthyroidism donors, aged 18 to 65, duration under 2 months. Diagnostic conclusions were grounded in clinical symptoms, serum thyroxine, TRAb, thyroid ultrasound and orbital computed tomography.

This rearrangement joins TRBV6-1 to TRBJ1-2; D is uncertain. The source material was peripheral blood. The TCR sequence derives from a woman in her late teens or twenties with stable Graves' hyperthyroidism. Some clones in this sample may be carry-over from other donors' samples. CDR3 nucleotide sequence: TGTGCCAGCAGACCCTCAGAGCTGAGATCTGGCTACACCTTC. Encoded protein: CASRPSELRSGYTF.